Listed below are T cell receptor beta chains from one sample, sequenced in a study of T-cell memory formation after mild COVID-19. Via MiXCR, TCRdb re-called the 5' RACE reads, giving one row per CDR3 protein. This table holds around 390,000 distinct CDR3 sequences, roughly 15% found once. The sample comprised PBMCs or a T cell subset sorted from them (not recorded which). These receptors were taken from a man between 18 and 35 years old who had mild COVID-19 (a few samples of this study predate the infection). Cell type and time point are not known. CDR3s include the opening cysteine and the closing phenylalanine or tryptophan. The order of the fields is clone size, V gene, J gene, D gene, CDR3 protein, CDR3 DNA. The D gene is left open where the match is weak. Clone sizes are given selectively: once, few, many, or a class where the clone is expanded.

>many|TRBV25-1|TRBJ2-1|TRBD1
CASSTGVLHNEQFF
TGTGCCAGCAGTACAGGGGTCCTCCATAATGAGCAGTTCTTC
>NA|TRBV6-5|TRBJ2-5|NA
CASSREVDRQETQYF
TGTGCCAGCAGCCGCGAAGTGGACAGACAAGAGACCCAGTACTTC
>NA|TRBV7-8|TRBJ1-1|NA
CASSPISAGMNTEAFF
TGTGCCAGCAGCCCCATATCGGCAGGGATGAACACTGAAGCTTTCTTT
>NA|TRBV15|TRBJ2-1|NA
CATSRGQLSNEQFF
TGTGCCACCAGCAGAGGACAGTTGTCCAATGAGCAGTTCTTC
>many|TRBV29-1|TRBJ2-3|TRBD2
CSADRGGTDTQYF
TGCAGCGCCGACCGCGGGGGGACAGATACGCAGTATTTT
>few|TRBV29-1|TRBJ2-6|NA
CSVDGANVLTF
TGCAGCGTTGATGGGGCCAACGTCCTGACTTTC
>few|TRBV20-1|TRBJ1-5|NA
CSAPLGGFNQPQHF
TGCAGTGCTCCCCTTGGCGGGTTCAATCAGCCCCAGCATTTT
>few|TRBV5-1|TRBJ2-2|TRBD2
CASSRSGGDTGELFF
TGCGCCAGCAGCCGAAGCGGGGGTGACACCGGGGAGCTGTTTTTT
>NA|TRBV7-2|TRBJ2-5|NA
CASSLAVRGETQYF
TGTGCCAGCAGCTTAGCGGTGCGGGGAGAGACCCAGTACTTC
>NA|TRBV18|TRBJ1-2|TRBD1
CASSPPNRGDYGYTF
TGTGCCAGCTCACCACCCAACAGGGGGGACTATGGCTACACCTTC
>few|TRBV7-9|TRBJ2-2|NA
CASSLARDTTMNTGELFF
TGTGCCAGCAGCTTAGCGCGGGACACCACTATGAACACCGGGGAGCTGTTTTTT
>few|TRBV12-3/TRBV12-4|TRBJ2-3|TRBD2
CASEASGAKDTQYF
TGTGCCAGCGAAGCTAGCGGGGCGAAAGATACGCAGTATTTT
>NA|TRBV6-5|TRBJ2-3|TRBD2
CASSYSPRGGPTDTQYF
TGTGCCAGCAGTTACTCTCCGCGGGGGGGCCCTACAGATACGCAGTATTTT
>NA|TRBV4-3|TRBJ1-2|NA
CASSQDLGQSFYGYTF
TGCGCCAGCAGCCAAGATTTAGGACAGAGCTTTTATGGCTACACCTTC
>NA|TRBV3-2|TRBJ2-7|NA
CASSQNSGFRDEQYF
TGTGCCAGCAGCCAAAATTCAGGTTTCAGGGACGAGCAGTACTTC
>many|TRBV5-1|TRBJ2-3|TRBD1
CASSQQGITADTQYF
TGCGCCAGCAGCCAACAGGGGATTACGGCAGATACGCAGTATTTT
>NA|TRBV13|TRBJ2-1|NA
CASSRWGPSVNEQFF
TGTGCCAGCAGCCGTTGGGGGCCATCAGTCAATGAGCAGTTCTTC
>many|TRBV7-3|TRBJ2-1|TRBD2
CASSLLGLAGAGSYNEQFF
TGTGCCAGCAGCCTACTCGGACTAGCGGGGGCAGGATCCTACAATGAGCAGTTCTTC
>NA|TRBV13|TRBJ1-2|TRBD1
CASSSTGEGYTF
TGTGCCAGCAGCTCGACAGGGGAAGGCTACACCTTC
>few|TRBV19|TRBJ1-5|TRBD1
CATRFGTGSNQPQHF
TGTGCCACCCGATTCGGGACAGGGAGCAATCAGCCCCAGCATTTT
>NA|TRBV5-1|TRBJ2-5|NA
CASSLTGLRTQYF
TGCGCCAGCAGCTTAACGGGGTTGAGGACCCAGTACTTC
>NA|TRBV3-1|TRBJ2-5|NA
CASSQDGGGAETQYF
TGTGCCAGCAGCCAAGATGGTGGGGGGGCAGAGACCCAGTACTTC
>NA|TRBV29-1|TRBJ1-5|NA
CSARRSGINQPQHF
TGCAGCGCTCGCCGTTCGGGAATCAATCAGCCCCAGCATTTT
>few|TRBV7-7|TRBJ2-2|TRBD1
CASSRTGGPVSGELFF
TGTGCTAGCAGTCGTACAGGGGGCCCCGTTTCCGGGGAGCTGTTTTTT
>few|TRBV4-3|TRBJ2-3|TRBD2
CASSQEGSGGPDTQYF
TGCGCCAGCAGCCAAGAGGGAAGCGGGGGGCCGGATACGCAGTATTTT
>NA|TRBV9|TRBJ1-2|NA
CASSDGDRTENYGYTF
TGTGCCAGCAGCGATGGGGATCGGACGGAAAACTATGGCTACACCTTC
>NA|TRBV9|TRBJ2-7|NA
CASSDRDTQPYEQYF
TGTGCCAGCAGCGACCGGGACACCCAGCCTTACGAGCAGTACTTC
>NA|TRBV2|TRBJ2-3|TRBD2
CASLGASGNSDTQYF
TGTGCCAGCCTAGGGGCTAGCGGGAACTCAGATACGCAGTATTTT
>NA|TRBV29-1|TRBJ2-1|NA
CSVSTAYNEQFF
TGCAGCGTTAGCACGGCCTACAATGAGCAGTTCTTC
>NA|TRBV7-2|TRBJ2-3|NA
CASSSSVDTQYF
TGTGCCAGCAGCTCCAGCGTAGATACGCAGTATTTT
>once|TRBV24-1|TRBJ2-1|NA
CATSDYRVQKGSDEQFF
TGTGCCACCAGTGACTACCGGGTCCAAAAGGGCTCGGATGAGCAGTTCTTC
>many|TRBV7-2|TRBJ2-5|TRBD1
CASSRTGRETQYF
TGTGCCAGCAGCCGGACAGGGAGAGAGACCCAGTACTTC
>few|TRBV12-3/TRBV12-4|TRBJ1-5|NA
CASNSGGQPQHF
TGTGCCAGCAACTCCGGGGGCCAGCCCCAGCATTTT
>few|TRBV5-1|TRBJ2-3|TRBD1
CASSSTRGTTDTQYF
TGCGCCAGCAGCTCGACCAGGGGGACCACAGATACGCAGTATTTT
>NA|TRBV5-1|TRBJ2-2|NA
CASSSSWRELFF
TGCGCCAGCAGCTCATCCTGGAGGGAGCTGTTTTTT
>many|TRBV29-1|TRBJ2-3|NA
CSVEVGPQDTQYF
TGCAGCGTTGAAGTGGGACCTCAAGATACGCAGTATTTT
>NA|TRBV7-2|TRBJ2-3|NA
CASISSRATDTQYF
TGTGCCAGCATAAGTTCTCGGGCCACAGATACGCAGTATTTT
>few|TRBV29-1|TRBJ1-1|TRBD1
CSVGLGGIEAFF
TGCAGCGTTGGTCTAGGGGGCATTGAAGCTTTCTTT